Listed below are T cell receptor beta chains from one sample, sequenced in a study of shared clonotypes between healthy human individuals. Method: immunoSEQ multiplex PCR; TCRdb's copy keeps in-frame clones and lacks some. The sample has some 1 million clones; about 74% are singletons. The specimen sequenced was memory CD4+ T cells sorted from blood. The receptors were sampled from a man aged 18 to 35 in good health. Each CDR3 is given with its conserved first and last residue. Fields, in order: clone size, CDR3 length, V gene, D gene, J gene, CDR3 DNA, CDR3 protein. A D gene is named only where the DNA matches it firmly. Clone size, where shown, is once, few, many, or a class for clones that have expanded.

clone size: NA; CDR3 length: 12; V gene: TRBV19; D gene: TRBD1; J gene: TRBJ1-6; CDR3 DNA: TGTGCCAGTAGTGCCCGACAGGGAGTCCTCCACTTT; CDR3 protein: CASSARQGVLHF
clone size: once; CDR3 length: 16; V gene: TRBV5-1; D gene: TRBD1; J gene: TRBJ2-3; CDR3 DNA: TGCGCCAGTAAAACTCTCTGGACAGGGGAGGGAGATACGCAGTATTTT; CDR3 protein: CASKTLWTGEGDTQYF
clone size: few; CDR3 length: 16; V gene: TRBV19; D gene: TRBD1; J gene: TRBJ1-2; CDR3 DNA: TGTGCCAGTAGTATTTTAGGTGACAGGGCGGACTATGGCTACACCTTC; CDR3 protein: CASSILGDRADYGYTF
clone size: NA; CDR3 length: 11; V gene: TRBV10-3; D gene: NA; J gene: TRBJ2-7; CDR3 DNA: TGTGCCATCAGTGAGTCCCACGAGCAGTACTTC; CDR3 protein: CAISESHEQYF
clone size: NA; CDR3 length: 14; V gene: TRBV18; D gene: TRBD1; J gene: TRBJ1-6; CDR3 DNA: TGTGCCAGCTCACGCCAACAGGGGGATTCACCCCTCCACTTT; CDR3 protein: CASSRQQGDSPLHF
clone size: NA; CDR3 length: 14; V gene: TRBV5-1; D gene: NA; J gene: TRBJ1-1; CDR3 DNA: TGCGCCAGCAGCTTGGCTCAATCCAGCACTGAAGCTTTCTTT; CDR3 protein: CASSLAQSSTEAFF
clone size: few; CDR3 length: 13; V gene: TRBV15; D gene: TRBD1; J gene: TRBJ1-1; CDR3 DNA: TGTGCCACCAGCAGGGACAGGCTCACTGAAGCTTTCTTT; CDR3 protein: CATSRDRLTEAFF
clone size: once; CDR3 length: 15; V gene: TRBV11-3; D gene: TRBD1; J gene: TRBJ1-5; CDR3 DNA: TGTGCCAGCAGCTTAACAGGGGAAGGGTATCAGCCCCAGCATTTT; CDR3 protein: CASSLTGEGYQPQHF
clone size: NA; CDR3 length: 15; V gene: TRBV4-1; D gene: NA; J gene: TRBJ2-4; CDR3 DNA: TGCGCCAGCAGCCCAAAAGGAGGGGACCAAAACATTCAGTACTTC; CDR3 protein: CASSPKGGDQNIQYF
clone size: NA; CDR3 length: 13; V gene: TRBV29-1; D gene: TRBD2; J gene: TRBJ2-7; CDR3 DNA: TGCAGCTTTATCGGGAGGAGCTCCTACGAGCAGTACTTC; CDR3 protein: CSFIGRSSYEQYF
clone size: NA; CDR3 length: 14; V gene: TRBV6-1; D gene: NA; J gene: TRBJ1-4; CDR3 DNA: TGTGCCAGCAGTGGCCCGGGGCCTAATGAAAAACTGTTTTTT; CDR3 protein: CASSGPGPNEKLFF
clone size: NA; CDR3 length: 14; V gene: TRBV5-1; D gene: NA; J gene: TRBJ1-3; CDR3 DNA: TGCGCCAGCAGAGAGGGGCCGGAGGGAAACACCATATATTTT; CDR3 protein: CASREGPEGNTIYF
clone size: NA; CDR3 length: 14; V gene: TRBV2; D gene: TRBD2; J gene: TRBJ2-7; CDR3 DNA: TGTGCCAGCAGACTAGCGGGGAGCTCCTACGAGCAGTACTTC; CDR3 protein: CASRLAGSSYEQYF
clone size: few; CDR3 length: 14; V gene: TRBV28; D gene: NA; J gene: TRBJ1-5; CDR3 DNA: TGTGCCAGCACTTTGGGCAGGAGCAATCAGCCCCAGCATTTT; CDR3 protein: CASTLGRSNQPQHF
clone size: NA; CDR3 length: 14; V gene: TRBV11-2; D gene: TRBD2; J gene: TRBJ2-7; CDR3 DNA: TGTGCCAGCAGTGGGACTAGCGGATCCTACGAGCAGTACTTC; CDR3 protein: CASSGTSGSYEQYF
clone size: NA; CDR3 length: 16; V gene: TRBV5-6; D gene: TRBD1; J gene: TRBJ1-1; CDR3 DNA: TGTGCCAGCAGCTTGCGGACAGGCACTATGAACACTGAAGCTTTCTTT; CDR3 protein: CASSLRTGTMNTEAFF
clone size: NA; CDR3 length: 15; V gene: TRBV27; D gene: TRBD2; J gene: TRBJ2-2; CDR3 DNA: TGTGCCAGCAGACCGGGACTAGCGGGGACCGGGGAGCTGTTTTTT; CDR3 protein: CASRPGLAGTGELFF
clone size: NA; CDR3 length: 16; V gene: TRBV19; D gene: NA; J gene: TRBJ1-5; CDR3 DNA: TGTGCCAGTAGTATGGCCTCGGGGGAGGGTGCGGGACCCCAGCATTTT; CDR3 protein: CASSMASGEGAGPQHF
clone size: NA; CDR3 length: 15; V gene: TRBV11-2; D gene: NA; J gene: TRBJ2-1; CDR3 DNA: TGTGCCAGCAGCTCATTCGGGGGCCTATCGGATGAGCAGTTCTTC; CDR3 protein: CASSSFGGLSDEQFF
clone size: NA; CDR3 length: 11; V gene: TRBV28; D gene: NA; J gene: TRBJ2-2; CDR3 DNA: TGTGCCACCGCGGGTGGCGGGGAGCTGTTTTTT; CDR3 protein: CATAGGGELFF
clone size: NA; CDR3 length: 15; V gene: TRBV11-2; D gene: NA; J gene: TRBJ1-4; CDR3 DNA: TGTGCCAGCAGCTTGGAGGGAAGGGCTAATGAAAAACTGTTTTTT; CDR3 protein: CASSLEGRANEKLFF
clone size: once; CDR3 length: 11; V gene: TRBV6-6; D gene: NA; J gene: TRBJ2-3; CDR3 DNA: TGTGCCAGCAGTTCCCTAGATACGCAGTATTTT; CDR3 protein: CASSSLDTQYF
clone size: NA; CDR3 length: 13; V gene: TRBV10-3; D gene: NA; J gene: TRBJ2-1; CDR3 DNA: TGTGCCATCAGTGACCCCTCCTACAATGAGCAGTTCTTC; CDR3 protein: CAISDPSYNEQFF
clone size: NA; CDR3 length: 13; V gene: TRBV5-1; D gene: NA; J gene: TRBJ1-1; CDR3 DNA: TGCGCCAGCAGCCTAGTCGGGCAGGGTGAAGCTTTCTTT; CDR3 protein: CASSLVGQGEAFF
clone size: few; CDR3 length: 13; V gene: TRBV14; D gene: NA; J gene: TRBJ2-7; CDR3 DNA: TGTGCCAGCAGCCAAGCTAGTCCCTACGAGCAGTACTTC; CDR3 protein: CASSQASPYEQYF
clone size: once; CDR3 length: 15; V gene: TRBV6-4; D gene: TRBD2; J gene: TRBJ2-3; CDR3 DNA: TGTGCCAGCAGCCGACTAGCGGGGGATAAAGATACGCAGTATTTT; CDR3 protein: CASSRLAGDKDTQYF